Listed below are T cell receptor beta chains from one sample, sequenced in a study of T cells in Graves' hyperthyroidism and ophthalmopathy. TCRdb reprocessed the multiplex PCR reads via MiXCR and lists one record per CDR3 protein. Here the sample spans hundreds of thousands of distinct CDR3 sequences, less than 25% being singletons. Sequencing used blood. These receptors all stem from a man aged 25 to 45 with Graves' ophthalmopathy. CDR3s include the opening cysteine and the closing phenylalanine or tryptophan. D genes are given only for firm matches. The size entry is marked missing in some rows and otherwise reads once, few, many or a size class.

CDR3 protein: CASTSNAGVNTEAFF
CDR3 DNA: TGTGCCAGCACCTCGAACGCAGGGGTGAATACTGAAGCTTTCTTT
V gene: TRBV7-9
J gene: TRBJ1-1
D gene: -
clone size: few

CDR3 protein: CASSLQTGTNTGELFF
CDR3 DNA: TGTGCCAGCTCACTCCAGACAGGGACGAACACCGGGGAGCTGTTTTTT
V gene: TRBV18
J gene: TRBJ2-2
D gene: TRBD1
clone size: few

CDR3 protein: CASSLARRLYGYTF
CDR3 DNA: TGTGCCAGCAGTTTAGCCAGAAGGCTATATGGCTACACCTTC
V gene: TRBV28
J gene: TRBJ1-2
D gene: -
clone size: -

CDR3 protein: CASSKMTGTGNTIYF
CDR3 DNA: TGTGCCAGCAGTAAGATGACAGGAACAGGAAACACCATATATTTT
V gene: TRBV12-3/TRBV12-4
J gene: TRBJ1-3
D gene: -
clone size: -

CDR3 protein: CSARHERGTDTQYF
CDR3 DNA: TGCAGTGCTAGGCACGAGAGGGGAACAGATACGCAGTATTTT
V gene: TRBV20-1
J gene: TRBJ2-3
D gene: -
clone size: few

CDR3 protein: CSGKGLNTEAFF
CDR3 DNA: TGCAGCGGTAAGGGATTGAACACTGAAGCTTTCTTT
V gene: TRBV29-1
J gene: TRBJ1-1
D gene: -
clone size: many

CDR3 protein: CSARGLASSYEQYF
CDR3 DNA: TGCAGTGCTAGAGGACTAGCCAGCTCCTACGAGCAGTACTTC
V gene: TRBV20-1
J gene: TRBJ2-7
D gene: TRBD2
clone size: many

CDR3 protein: CASSPTSGRRSYEQYF
CDR3 DNA: TGTGCCAGCTCACCAACTAGCGGGAGACGGTCCTACGAGCAGTACTTC
V gene: TRBV18
J gene: TRBJ2-7
D gene: TRBD2
clone size: -

CDR3 protein: CASRRLGPSPRNEQFF
CDR3 DNA: TGTGCCAGCAGAAGACTAGGCCCATCCCCTAGGAATGAGCAGTTCTTC
V gene: TRBV27
J gene: TRBJ2-1
D gene: -
clone size: few

CDR3 protein: CASSSVLAGDTDTQYF
CDR3 DNA: TGCGCCAGCAGCTCCGTACTAGCGGGGGACACAGATACGCAGTATTTT
V gene: TRBV5-1
J gene: TRBJ2-3
D gene: TRBD2
clone size: many

CDR3 protein: CASSLTPSRSVSKGEAFF
CDR3 DNA: TGTGCCAGCAGTTTAACCCCCTCAAGGTCAGTCTCCAAGGGTGAAGCTTTCTTT
V gene: TRBV27
J gene: TRBJ1-1
D gene: -
clone size: -

CDR3 protein: CSASRRRALSNEQFF
CDR3 DNA: TGCAGTGCTAGCCGTCGGAGGGCCCTTTCCAATGAGCAGTTCTTC
V gene: TRBV20-1
J gene: TRBJ2-1
D gene: -
clone size: many

CDR3 protein: CASSFLADGETQYF
CDR3 DNA: TGTGCCAGCAGCTTTCTAGCGGACGGGGAGACCCAGTACTTC
V gene: TRBV5-8
J gene: TRBJ2-5
D gene: TRBD2
clone size: -

CDR3 protein: CSAHGMEETQYF
CDR3 DNA: TGCAGTGCCCATGGGATGGAAGAGACCCAGTACTTC
V gene: TRBV20-1
J gene: TRBJ2-5
D gene: -
clone size: many